The 9 T cell receptor beta chains in this list originate from one sample, sequenced in a study of cytomegalovirus exposure and HLA in healthy donors. 60 Vbeta and 13 Jbeta primers were used in PCR. Assay: immunoSEQ multiplex PCR; the TCRdb copy retains only in-frame clones and omits some. The repertoire holds 150,000 to 200,000 clones, 81% seen once, with 3.4% in the top ten. Sequencing was done on a sample of PBMCs. All receptors derive from a man aged 40-55 years in good health and CMV-seropositive.

This sequence joins TRBV5-6 and TRBJ2-1, with a tentative D call TRBD2 (7 bases). From germline, CDR1 is SGHDT and CDR2 YYEEEE. The CDR3 contains 16 residues. V dropped 3 bases and J dropped 8 bases, with 21 bases sitting between them. CDR3 sequence: CASSWRGGGAMDEQFF. DNA for the CDR3: TGTGCCAGCAGCTGGAGAGGTGGGGGGGCGATGGATGAGCAGTTCTTC.

This clone was counted once. The chain recombines TRBV29-1 with TRBJ2-3, with a possible D match to TRBD2 (6 bases). From germline, CDR1 is SQVTM and CDR2 ANQGSEA. V lost 7 bases, J lost 2 bases, and 19 bases lay in between. The CDR3 is 15 amino acids. DNA of the CDR3: TGCAGCGCCTCCGTGGGACTCCTTCACACAGATACGCAGTATTTT. Amino acids: CSASVGLLHTDTQYF.

The chain is built from TRBV14 and TRBJ2-3; 9 bases align to TRBD2. Germline assignment: CDR1 SGHDN and CDR2 FVKESK. The CDR3 loop spans 17 amino acids. After removal of 1 base from V and 4 bases from J, the junction contained 9 bases not matched to a gene. The CDR3 nucleotides are TGTGCCAGCAGCCAAGTTACTAGCGGGTCGCGCCCAGATACGCAGTATTTT. Its protein is CASSQVTSGSRPDTQYF.

This clone turned up a few times. This chain uses TRBV5-1 with TRBJ1-4; D ambiguous. The CDR3 spans 14 residues. The germline CDR1 and CDR2 sequences are SGHRS and YFSETQ. The V and J ends lost 2 bases and 4 bases respectively, with 9 bases between them. The CDR3 DNA sequence: TGCGCCAGCAGCTTTCGGAGGTTTAATGAAAAACTGTTTTTT. This codes for CASSFRRFNEKLFF.

The V call is TRBV5-8, the J call TRBJ2-3; no definite D call. Trimming took off 4 bases at V and 3 bases at J, with 9 bases between the two ends. Germline V gene data show CDR1 as SGHTS and CDR2 as YDEGEE. CDR3 size: 13 residues. This chain's CDR3 is CASSAFETDTQYF. The CDR3 DNA sequence: TGTGCCAGCAGCGCCTTCGAGACAGATACGCAGTATTTT. Full variable domain (outside the CDR3, taken from reference TRBV5-8 and TRBJ2-3): EAGVTQSPTHLIKTRGQQATLRCSPISGHTSVYWYQQALGLGLQFLLWYDEGEERNRGNFPPRFSGRQFPNYSSELNVNALELEDSALYLCASSAFETDTQYFGPGTRLTVL.

The gene calls are TRBV9 and TRBJ1-4, with 8 bases matching TRBD1. The CDR3 has 14 residues. V gave up 4 bases and J gave up 6 bases; unmatched junction bases: 5. Germline CDR1 reads SGDLS; CDR2 reads YYNGEE. CDR3 loop: CASSRTGRDEKLFF. In DNA form, the CDR3 reads TGTGCCAGCAGCCGGACAGGGAGGGATGAAAAACTGTTTTTT.

This chain connects TRBV19 to TRBJ1-4, with 12 bases matching TRBD1. The CDR3 covers 16 residues. CDR1 and CDR2 from the germline V gene are LNHDA and SQIVND (reference sequence). J gave up 8 bases and V 3 bases, and 7 bases lay outside the gene matches. In nucleotides, the CDR3 is TGTGCCAGTAGTATGGGATGGGGACAGGGGGCAGAAAAACTGTTTTTT. It yields the protein CASSMGWGQGAEKLFF.

This clone has only a few counts. The genes are TRBV5-4 and TRBJ2-7; a weak D match, TRBD2 (5 bases). Germline CDR1 reads SGHNT; CDR2 reads YYREEE (reference sequence). This CDR3 has 15 residues. With 1 base removed from V and 5 bases from J, the gap between germline ends came to 16 bases. The CDR3 DNA reads TGTGCCAGCAGCTTGTATATGCCGGGATCCAACGAGCAGTACTTC. Amino acid sequence: CASSLYMPGSNEQYF.

The V call is TRBV5-1, the J call TRBJ1-2; TRBD1 matches 7 bases. The CDR3 sequence is 15 residues long. V lost 0 bases and J lost 7; bases outside the gene matches: 9. Germline V CDR1 and CDR2: SGHRS, YFSETQ. The CDR3 region has the DNA TGCGCCAGCAGCTTGGGACAGGGTATAACCTCTGGCTACACCTTC. Amino acid sequence: CASSLGQGITSGYTF.